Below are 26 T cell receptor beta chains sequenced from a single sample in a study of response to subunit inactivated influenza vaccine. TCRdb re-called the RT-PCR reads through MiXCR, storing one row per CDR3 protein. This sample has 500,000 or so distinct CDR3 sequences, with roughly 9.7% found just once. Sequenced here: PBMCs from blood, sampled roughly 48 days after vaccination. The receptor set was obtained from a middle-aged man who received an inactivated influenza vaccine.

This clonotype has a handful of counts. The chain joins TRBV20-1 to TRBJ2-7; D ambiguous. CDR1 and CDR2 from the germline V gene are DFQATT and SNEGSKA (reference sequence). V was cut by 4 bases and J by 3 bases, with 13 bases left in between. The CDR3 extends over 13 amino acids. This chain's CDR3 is CSATRSASYEQYF. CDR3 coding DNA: TGCAGTGCTACCAGAAGTGCCAGCTACGAGCAGTACTTC.

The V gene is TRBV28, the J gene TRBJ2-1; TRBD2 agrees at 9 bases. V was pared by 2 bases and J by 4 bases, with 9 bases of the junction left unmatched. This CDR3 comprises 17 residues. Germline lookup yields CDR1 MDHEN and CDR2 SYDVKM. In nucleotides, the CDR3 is TGTGCCAGCAGTTTAACCTACGCGGGGGGGCTGTACAATGAGCAGTTCTTC. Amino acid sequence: CASSLTYAGGLYNEQFF.

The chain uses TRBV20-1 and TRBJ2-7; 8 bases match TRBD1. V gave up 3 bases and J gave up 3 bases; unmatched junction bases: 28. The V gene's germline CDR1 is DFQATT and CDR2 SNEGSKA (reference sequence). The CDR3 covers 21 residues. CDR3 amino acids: CSASVTGQGFSEAFLHYEQYF. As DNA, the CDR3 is TGCAGTGCTAGCGTGACAGGACAGGGTTTTTCGGAGGCCTTTCTACACTACGAGCAGTACTTC.

The CDR3 nucleotides read TGTGCCAGCAGTTTTCTCGGAGGTGAAGCTTTCTTT. This gives the protein CASSFLGGEAFF. The rearrangement joins TRBV12-3 or TRBV12-4 to TRBJ1-1, with unresolved D. Trimming took off 3 bases at V and 7 bases at J, with 9 bases between the two ends. The length of the CDR3 is 12 residues.

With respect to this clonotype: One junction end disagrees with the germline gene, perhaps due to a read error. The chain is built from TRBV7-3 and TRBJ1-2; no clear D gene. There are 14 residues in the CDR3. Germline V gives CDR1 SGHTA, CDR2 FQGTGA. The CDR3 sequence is CACSPSPGDYGYTF. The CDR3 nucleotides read TGTGCCTGCAGCCCTTCACCTGGGGACTATGGCTACACCTTC.

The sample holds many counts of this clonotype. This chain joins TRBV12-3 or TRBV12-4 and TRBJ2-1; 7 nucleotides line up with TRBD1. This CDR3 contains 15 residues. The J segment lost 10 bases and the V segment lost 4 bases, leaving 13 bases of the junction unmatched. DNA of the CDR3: TGTGCCAGCAGTTACTCGGGACAGCCAGGGAAGGAGCAGTTCTTC. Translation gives CASSYSGQPGKEQFF.

The CDR3 bases are TGTGCCAGCAGCCCAACTAGCGGAAACAATGAGCAGTTCTTC. It is translated as CASSPTSGNNEQFF. V gene TRBV7-3 combines with J gene TRBJ2-1; 8 nucleotides agree with TRBD2. The trim removed 5 bases at V and 5 bases at J, leaving 5 bases unmatched. Per germline, CDR1 SGHTA and CDR2 FQGTGA. The CDR3 is made up of 14 amino acids.

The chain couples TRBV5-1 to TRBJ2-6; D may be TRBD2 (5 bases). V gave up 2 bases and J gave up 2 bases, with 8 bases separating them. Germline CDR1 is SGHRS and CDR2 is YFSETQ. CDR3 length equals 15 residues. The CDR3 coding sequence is TGCGCCAGCAGCTTATCGGAGGCTGGGGCCAACGTCCTGACTTTC. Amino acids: CASSLSEAGANVLTF.

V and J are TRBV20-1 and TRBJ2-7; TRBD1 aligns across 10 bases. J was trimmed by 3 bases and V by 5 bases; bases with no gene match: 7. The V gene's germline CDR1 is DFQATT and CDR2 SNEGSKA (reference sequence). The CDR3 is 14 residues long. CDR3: CSADGTGAIYEQYF. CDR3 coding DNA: TGCAGTGCTGACGGGACAGGGGCGATCTACGAGCAGTACTTC.

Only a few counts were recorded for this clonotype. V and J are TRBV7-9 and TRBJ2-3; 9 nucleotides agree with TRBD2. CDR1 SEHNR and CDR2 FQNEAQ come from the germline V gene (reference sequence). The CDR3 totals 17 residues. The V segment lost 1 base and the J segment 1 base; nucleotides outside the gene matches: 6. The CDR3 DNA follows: TGTGCCAGCAGCTTAGTCCCGGGACTAGCTGGCACAGATACGCAGTATTTT. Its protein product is CASSLVPGLAGTDTQYF.

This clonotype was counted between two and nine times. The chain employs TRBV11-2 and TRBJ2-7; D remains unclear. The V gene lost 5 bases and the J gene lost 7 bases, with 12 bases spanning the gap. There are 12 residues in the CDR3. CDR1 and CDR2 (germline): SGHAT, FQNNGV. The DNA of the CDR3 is TGTGCCAGCAGCCGAGTATCCCTTGAGCAGTACTTC. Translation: CASSRVSLEQYF.

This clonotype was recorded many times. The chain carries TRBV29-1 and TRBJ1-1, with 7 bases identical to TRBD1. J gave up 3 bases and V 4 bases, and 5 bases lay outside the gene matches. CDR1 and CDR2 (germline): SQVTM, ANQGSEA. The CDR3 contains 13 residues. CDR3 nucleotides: TGCAGCGTTGGTTACAGGGGCGACACTGAAGCTTTCTTT. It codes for CSVGYRGDTEAFF.

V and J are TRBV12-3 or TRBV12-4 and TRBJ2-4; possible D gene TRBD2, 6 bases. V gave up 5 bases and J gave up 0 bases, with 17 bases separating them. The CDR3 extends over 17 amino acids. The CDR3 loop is CASSTRDSRPAKNIQYF. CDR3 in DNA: TGTGCCAGCAGTACCAGGGACTCCCGCCCAGCCAAAAACATTCAGTACTTC.

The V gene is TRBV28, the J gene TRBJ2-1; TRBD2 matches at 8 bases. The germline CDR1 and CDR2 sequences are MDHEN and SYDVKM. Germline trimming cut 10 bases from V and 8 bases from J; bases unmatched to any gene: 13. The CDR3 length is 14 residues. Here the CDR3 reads CAILTGGRMDEQFF. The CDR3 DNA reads TGTGCCATATTAACGGGGGGGCGCATGGATGAGCAGTTCTTC.

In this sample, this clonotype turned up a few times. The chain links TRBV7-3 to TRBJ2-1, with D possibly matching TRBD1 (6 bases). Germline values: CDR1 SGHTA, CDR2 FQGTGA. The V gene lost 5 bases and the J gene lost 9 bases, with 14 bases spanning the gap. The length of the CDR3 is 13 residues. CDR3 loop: CASSLQGPREQFF. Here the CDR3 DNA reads TGTGCCAGCAGCCTACAGGGACCTCGTGAGCAGTTCTTC. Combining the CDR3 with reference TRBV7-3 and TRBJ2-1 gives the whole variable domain GAGVSQTPSNKVTEKGKYVELRCDPISGHTALYWYRQSLGQGPEFLIYFQGTGAADDSGLPNDRFFAVRPEGSVSTLKIQRTERGDSAVYLCASSLQGPREQFFGPGTRLTVL.

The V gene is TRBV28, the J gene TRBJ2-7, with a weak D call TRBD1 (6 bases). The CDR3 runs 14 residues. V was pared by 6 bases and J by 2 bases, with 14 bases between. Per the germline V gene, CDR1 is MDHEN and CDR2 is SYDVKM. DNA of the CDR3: TGTGCCAGCAGGGCCATCGACAGGACCTACGAGCAGTACTTC. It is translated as CASRAIDRTYEQYF. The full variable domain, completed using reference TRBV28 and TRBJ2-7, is DVKVTQSSRYLVKRTGEKVFLECVQDMDHENMFWYRQDPGLGLRLIYFSYDVKMKEKGDIPEGYSVSREKKERFSLILESASTNQTSMYLCASRAIDRTYEQYFGPGTRLTVT.

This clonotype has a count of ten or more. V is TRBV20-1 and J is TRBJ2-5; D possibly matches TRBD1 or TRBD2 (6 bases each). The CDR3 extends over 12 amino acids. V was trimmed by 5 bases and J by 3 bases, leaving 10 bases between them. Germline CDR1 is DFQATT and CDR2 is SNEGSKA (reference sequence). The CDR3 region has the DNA TGCAGTGCTCCAGGGGAGGAAGAGACCCAGTACTTC. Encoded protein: CSAPGEEETQYF.

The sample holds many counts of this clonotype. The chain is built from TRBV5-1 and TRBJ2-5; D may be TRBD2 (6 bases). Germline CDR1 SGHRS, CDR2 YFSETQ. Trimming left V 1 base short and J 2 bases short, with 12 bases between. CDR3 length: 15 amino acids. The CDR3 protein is CASSLMTSDQETQYF. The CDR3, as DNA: TGCGCCAGCAGCTTGATGACTAGTGATCAAGAGACCCAGTACTTC. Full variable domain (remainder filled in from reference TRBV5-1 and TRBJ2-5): KAGVTQTPRYLIKTRGQQVTLSCSPISGHRSVSWYQQTPGQGLQFLFEYFSETQRNKGNFPGRFSGRQFSNSRSEMNVSTLELGDSALYLCASSLMTSDQETQYFGPGTRLLVL.

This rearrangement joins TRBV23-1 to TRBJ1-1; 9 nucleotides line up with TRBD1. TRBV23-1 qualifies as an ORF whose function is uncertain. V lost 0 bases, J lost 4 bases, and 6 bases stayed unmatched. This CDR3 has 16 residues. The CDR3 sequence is CASSQSRTGVCTEAFF. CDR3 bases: TGCGCCAGCAGTCAATCGAGGACAGGGGTATGCACTGAAGCTTTCTTT.

The CDR3 coding sequence is TGTGCCAGCAGTTTCCAGACAGGGGGTGAGCAGTACTTC. Residues: CASSFQTGGEQYF. This sequence joins TRBV27 and TRBJ2-7; 9 positions match TRBD1. Unmatched junction bases numbered 4, after V lost 3 bases and J lost 7 bases. The CDR3 is 13 amino acids. The germline V gene has CDR1 MNHEY and CDR2 SMNVEV (reference sequence).

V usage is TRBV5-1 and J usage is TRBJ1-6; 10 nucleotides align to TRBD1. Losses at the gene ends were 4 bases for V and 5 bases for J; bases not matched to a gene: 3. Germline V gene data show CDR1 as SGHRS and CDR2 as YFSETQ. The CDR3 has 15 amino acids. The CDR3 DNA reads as TGCGCCAGCAGCAGGACAGGGGGAAATAATTCACCCCTCCACTTT. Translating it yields CASSRTGGNNSPLHF.

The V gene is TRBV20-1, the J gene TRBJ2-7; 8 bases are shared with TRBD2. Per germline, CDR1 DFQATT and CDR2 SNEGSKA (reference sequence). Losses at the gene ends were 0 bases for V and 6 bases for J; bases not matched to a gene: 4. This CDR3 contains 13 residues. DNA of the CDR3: TGCAGTGCTAGAGATCCTAGCGGGTTCGAGCAGTACTTC. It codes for CSARDPSGFEQYF.

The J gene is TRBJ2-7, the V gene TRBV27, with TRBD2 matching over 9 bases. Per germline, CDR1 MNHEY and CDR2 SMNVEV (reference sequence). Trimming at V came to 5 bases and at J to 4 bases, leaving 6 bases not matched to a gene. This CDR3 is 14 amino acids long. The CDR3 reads CASSPLTSGYEQYF. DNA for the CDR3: TGTGCCAGCAGTCCACTAACTAGCGGGTACGAGCAGTACTTC.

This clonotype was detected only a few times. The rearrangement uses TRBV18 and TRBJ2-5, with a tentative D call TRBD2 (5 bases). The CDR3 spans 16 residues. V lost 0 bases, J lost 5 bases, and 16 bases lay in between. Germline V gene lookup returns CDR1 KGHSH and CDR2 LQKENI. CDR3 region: CASSPPPDFRRETQYF. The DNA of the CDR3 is TGTGCCAGCTCACCACCCCCGGACTTCCGGCGGGAGACCCAGTACTTC.

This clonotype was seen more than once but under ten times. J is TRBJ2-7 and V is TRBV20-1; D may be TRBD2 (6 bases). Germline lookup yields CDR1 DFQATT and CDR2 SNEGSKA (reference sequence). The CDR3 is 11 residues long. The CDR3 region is CRTAGSYEQYF. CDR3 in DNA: TGCAGGACAGCGGGCTCCTACGAGCAGTACTTC.

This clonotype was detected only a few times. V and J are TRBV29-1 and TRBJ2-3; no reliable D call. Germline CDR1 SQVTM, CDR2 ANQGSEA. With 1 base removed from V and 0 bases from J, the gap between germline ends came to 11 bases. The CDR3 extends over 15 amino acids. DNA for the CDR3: TGCAGCGTTGAAGTCTGGACCTCTAGCACAGATACGCAGTATTTT. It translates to CSVEVWTSSTDTQYF.